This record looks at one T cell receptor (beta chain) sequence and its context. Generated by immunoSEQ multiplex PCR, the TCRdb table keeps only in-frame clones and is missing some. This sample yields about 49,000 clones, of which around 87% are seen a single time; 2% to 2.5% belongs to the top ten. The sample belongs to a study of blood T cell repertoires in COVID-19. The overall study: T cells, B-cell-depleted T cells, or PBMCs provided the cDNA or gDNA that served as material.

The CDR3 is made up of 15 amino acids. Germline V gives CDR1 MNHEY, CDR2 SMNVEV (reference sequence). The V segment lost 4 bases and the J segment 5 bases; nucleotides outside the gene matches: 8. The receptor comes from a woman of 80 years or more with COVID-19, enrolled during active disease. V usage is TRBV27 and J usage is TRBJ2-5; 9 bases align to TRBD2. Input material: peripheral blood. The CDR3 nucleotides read TGTGCCAGCAGTTCCACGACTAGCGGAGGGGAGACCCAGTACTTC. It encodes CASSSTTSGGETQYF.